The 11 T cell receptor beta chains reported below all come from one sample, sequenced in a study of beta chain features in type 1 diabetes. Reverse transcription of all isolated RNA meant that expressed TCRB transcripts were sequenced. Method: immunoSEQ multiplex PCR; TCRdb's copy keeps in-frame clones and lacks some. This sample has about 110,000 clones, with 30% to 40% found just once. Material: stem cell memory CD4+ T cells from blood. The origin of the receptors is a woman between 18 and 29 years old in good health.

V is TRBV6-6 and J is TRBJ2-2; D unresolved. This CDR3 spans 14 amino acids. Germline CDR1 MNHNY, CDR2 SVGAGI (reference sequence). Trimming left V 0 bases short and J 4 bases short, with 6 bases between. The CDR3 sequence is CASSYSAGTGELFF. For the CDR3, the DNA is TGTGCCAGCAGTTACTCGGCAGGCACCGGGGAGCTGTTTTTT.

This clone was counted between two and nine times. J is TRBJ2-3 and V is TRBV4-2, with D perhaps TRBD2 (6 bases). From germline, CDR1 is LGHNA and CDR2 YNFKEQ. The CDR3 length is 17 residues. Trimming left V 4 bases short and J 4 bases short, with 21 bases between. The CDR3 loop reads CASSPVGLAGPSDTQYF. For the CDR3, the DNA is TGTGCCAGCAGCCCCGTGGGGTTGGCGGGACCGTCAGATACGCAGTATTTT.

The chain links TRBV6-5 to TRBJ1-5; weak D call: TRBD1 (5 bases). The CDR3 runs to 14 residues. Germline V lookup: CDR1 MNHEY, CDR2 SVGAGI. The germline V and J ends were trimmed by 2 bases and 2 bases, with 7 bases remaining between them. CDR3 bases: TGTGCCAGCAGTTACGGGGCAGGCAATCAGCCCCAGCATTTT. Its protein is CASSYGAGNQPQHF.

The J gene is TRBJ2-5, the V gene TRBV30; possibly TRBD2 for D (6 bases). The CDR3 sequence is 12 residues long. V dropped 6 bases and J dropped 5 bases, with 13 bases sitting between them. The germline CDR1 and CDR2 sequences are GTSNPN and SVGIG (reference sequence). The CDR3 DNA is TGTGCCTGCCTTGGGGGAGGCGAGACCCAGTACTTC. Translated, it gives CACLGGGETQYF.

The V call is TRBV7-2, the J call TRBJ2-7; 14 nucleotides line up with TRBD2. The junction had 10 bases not matched to a gene; V was cut back by 4 bases and J by 2 bases. This CDR3 is 18 amino acids long. Germline CDR1 and CDR2: SGHTA and FQGNSA. In DNA form, the CDR3 reads TGTGCCAGCAGCTCCCCGGGACTAGCGGGAGTCGGGCCCTACGAGCAGTACTTC. Protein: CASSSPGLAGVGPYEQYF.

This clone was observed a few times. V is TRBV5-1 and J is TRBJ1-4; TRBD1 is a possible D gene (5 bases). The CDR3 totals 17 residues. Trimming left V 2 bases short and J 8 bases short, with 22 bases between. Germline CDR1 and CDR2: SGHRS and YFSETQ. CDR3: CASSLNLAAGRNEKLFF. CDR3 in DNA: TGCGCCAGCAGCTTAAACCTCGCGGCAGGGAGGAACGAAAAACTGTTTTTT. The full variable domain, rest sourced from reference TRBV5-1 and TRBJ1-4, is KAGVTQTPRYLIKTRGQQVTLSCSPISGHRSVSWYQQTPGQGLQFLFEYFSETQRNKGNFPGRFSGRQFSNSRSEMNVSTLELGDSALYLCASSLNLAAGRNEKLFFGSGTQLSVL.

The sample holds a few counts of this clone. The chain links TRBV10-3 to TRBJ1-2; the match to TRBD1 covers 7 bases. There are 15 residues in the CDR3. Germline loops: CDR1 ENHRY, CDR2 SYGVKD. J gave up 6 bases and V 2 bases, and 9 bases lay outside the gene matches. This CDR3 reads CAISETGALLDGYTF. Written as DNA, the CDR3 is TGTGCCATCAGTGAGACAGGGGCCCTACTCGATGGCTACACCTTC.

This clone was seen only a few times. This chain connects TRBV5-5 to TRBJ2-3; TRBD2 is a possible D gene (5 bases). This CDR3 has 17 amino acids. Trimming left V 0 bases short and J 5 bases short, with 19 bases between. CDR1 and CDR2 from the germline V gene are SGHKS and YYEKEE (reference sequence). Here the CDR3 reads CASSLGHLGVTVDTQYF. The CDR3 region has the DNA TGTGCCAGCAGCTTGGGACATTTGGGAGTAACTGTAGATACGCAGTATTTT. The whole variable domain, remainder taken from reference TRBV5-5 and TRBJ2-3, is DAGVTQSPTHLIKTRGQQVTLRCSPISGHKSVSWYQQVLGQGPQFIFQYYEKEERGRGNFPDRFSARQFPNYSSELNVNALLLGDSALYLCASSLGHLGVTVDTQYFGPGTRLTVL.

The chain carries TRBV7-3 and TRBJ2-1, with D possibly matching TRBD1 (6 bases). The CDR3 runs to 15 residues. V lost 5 bases and J 5 bases, leaving 16 bases between the germline ends. Germline V CDR1 and CDR2: SGHTA, FQGTGA. CDR3 amino acids: CASSATGNRNNEQFF. CDR3 nucleotide sequence: TGTGCCAGCAGCGCCACAGGGAATAGAAACAATGAGCAGTTCTTC.

The V gene is TRBV2, the J gene TRBJ2-1; perhaps TRBD2 as D (6 bases). This CDR3 is 16 amino acids long. The V end lost 1 base, the J end lost 1 base, and 11 bases lay between the germline ends. Germline lookup yields CDR1 SNHLY and CDR2 FYNNEI. As DNA, the CDR3 is TGTGCCAGCAGTGAAGAGGGACTTTCATCCTACAATGAGCAGTTCTTC. Translated: CASSEEGLSSYNEQFF.

J is TRBJ1-2 and V is TRBV30; no clear D. Germline CDR1 GTSNPN, CDR2 SVGIG (reference sequence). V was pared by 4 bases and J by 0 bases, with 9 bases between. This CDR3 spans 13 amino acids. The CDR3 nucleotides read TGTGCCTGGATGGGTCAGGCTAACTATGGCTACACCTTC. As protein: CAWMGQANYGYTF.